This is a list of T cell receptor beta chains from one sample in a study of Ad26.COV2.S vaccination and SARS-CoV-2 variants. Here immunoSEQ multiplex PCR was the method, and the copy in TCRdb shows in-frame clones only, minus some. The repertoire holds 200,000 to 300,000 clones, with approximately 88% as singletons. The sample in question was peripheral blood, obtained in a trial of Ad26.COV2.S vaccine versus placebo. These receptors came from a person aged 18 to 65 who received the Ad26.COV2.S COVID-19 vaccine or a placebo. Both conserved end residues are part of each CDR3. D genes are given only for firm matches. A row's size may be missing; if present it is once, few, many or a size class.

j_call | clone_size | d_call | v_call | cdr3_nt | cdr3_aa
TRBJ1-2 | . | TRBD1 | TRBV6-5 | TGTGCCAGCAGTCCCGGGACAGTTAACTATGGCTACACCTTC | CASSPGTVNYGYTF
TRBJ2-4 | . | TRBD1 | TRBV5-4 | TGTGCCAGCAGCCTGGGACAGGTGAAAAACATTCAGTACTTC | CASSLGQVKNIQYF
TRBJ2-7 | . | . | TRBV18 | TGTGCCAGCTCACCAGAAAGGAGCTCCTACGAGCAGTACTTC | CASSPERSSYEQYF
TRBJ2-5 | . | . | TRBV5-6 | TGTGCCAGCAGCTTCTTAGGGGAAGAGACCCAGTACTTC | CASSFLGEETQYF
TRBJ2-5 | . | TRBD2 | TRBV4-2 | TGTGCCAGCAGCCAAAAGTCCGGGACTAGCGGGAGGGGGGCGCAAGAGACCCAGTACTTC | CASSQKSGTSGRGAQETQYF
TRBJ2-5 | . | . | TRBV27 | TGTGCCAGCAGTTTATCTTACAGGGTTCAGGAGACCCAGTACTTC | CASSLSYRVQETQYF
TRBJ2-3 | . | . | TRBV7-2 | TGTGCCAGCAGCCGTAGCCAAGGAATCCTGTCAGATACGCAGTATTTT | CASSRSQGILSDTQYF
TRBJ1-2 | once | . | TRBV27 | TGTGCCAGCGCCTTGACAGGTGGTTATGGCTACACCTTC | CASALTGGYGYTF
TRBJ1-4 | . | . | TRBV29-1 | TGCAGCGTTCGGATGGGCCCTGAAAAACTGTTTTTT | CSVRMGPEKLFF
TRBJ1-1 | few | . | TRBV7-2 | TGTGCCAGCAGCTTAGAATGGACTGAAGCTTTCTTT | CASSLEWTEAFF
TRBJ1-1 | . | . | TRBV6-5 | TGTGCCAGCAGTTACTCCGCGGGGACGGAAGCTTTCTTT | CASSYSAGTEAFF